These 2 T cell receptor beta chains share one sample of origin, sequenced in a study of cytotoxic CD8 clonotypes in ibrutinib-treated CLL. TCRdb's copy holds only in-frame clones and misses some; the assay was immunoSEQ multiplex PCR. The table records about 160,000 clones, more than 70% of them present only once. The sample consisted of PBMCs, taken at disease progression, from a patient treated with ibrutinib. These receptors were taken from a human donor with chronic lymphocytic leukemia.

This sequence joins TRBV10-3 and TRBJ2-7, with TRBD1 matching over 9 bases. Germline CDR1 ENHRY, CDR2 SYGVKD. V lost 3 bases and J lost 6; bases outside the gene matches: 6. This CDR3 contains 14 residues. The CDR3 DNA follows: TGTGCCATCAGTGATACAGGGGGCGGCGGCGAGCAGTACTTC. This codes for CAISDTGGGGEQYF.

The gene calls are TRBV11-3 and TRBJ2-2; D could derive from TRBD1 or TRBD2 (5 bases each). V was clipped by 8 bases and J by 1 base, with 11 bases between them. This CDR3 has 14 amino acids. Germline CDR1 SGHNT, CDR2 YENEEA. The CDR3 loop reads CASLTGRNTGELFF. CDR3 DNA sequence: TGTGCCAGCTTGACGGGGCGGAACACCGGGGAGCTGTTTTTT. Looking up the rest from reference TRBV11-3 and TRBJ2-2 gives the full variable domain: EAGVVQSPRYKIIEKKQPVAFWCNPISGHNTLYWYLQNLGQGPELLIRYENEEAVDDSQLPKDRFSAERLKGVDSTLKIQPAELGDSAVYLCASLTGRNTGELFFGEGSRLTVL.